Shown below are 32 T cell receptor beta chains from a single sample sequenced in a study of human CD4 T cells and Enterobacteriaceae. All CD4+ cells other than CD45RA+CCR7+CD95- naive cells were sorted as memory, over 95% pure. Profiled with immunoSEQ multiplex PCR; TCRdb holds only in-frame clones, not every one. The sample shows roughly 30,000 clones, 82% of them seen only once. Sequencing was performed on memory CD4+ T cells from blood. The receptors were gathered from a human donor in good health.

The V gene is TRBV9, the J gene TRBJ2-1, with D perhaps being TRBD1 or TRBD2 (6 bases each). Germline V gene lookup returns CDR1 SGDLS and CDR2 YYNGEE. V was trimmed by 0 bases and J by 12 bases, leaving 16 bases between them. This CDR3 is built from 14 residues. The CDR3 is CASSVVGDSRGQFF. The CDR3 DNA reads TGTGCCAGCAGCGTAGTGGGGGACTCCAGGGGGCAGTTCTTC.

In this sample, this clone turned up once. The chain has TRBV6-6 and TRBJ2-7, with D perhaps being TRBD1 or TRBD2 (5 bases each). There are 13 residues in the CDR3. The germline V gene encodes CDR1 MNHNY and CDR2 SVGAGI (reference sequence). V was cut by 6 bases and J by 3 bases, with 12 bases left in between. CDR3 sequence (DNA): TGTGCCAGCAGCTCGGGACGAGACTACGAGCAGTACTTC. It codes for CASSSGRDYEQYF.

V is TRBV5-4 and J is TRBJ2-5; D is possibly TRBD1 or TRBD2 (5 bases each). Germline-derived CDR1 and CDR2 are SGHNT and YYREEE (reference sequence). The CDR3 has 15 residues. V lost 3 bases, J lost 4 bases, and 16 bases lay in between. The CDR3 protein is CASSSGGSARETQYF. CDR3 bases: TGTGCCAGCAGCTCTGGGGGATCGGCCCGAGAGACCCAGTACTTC.

The chain joins TRBV7-2 to TRBJ2-1, with 12 positions matching TRBD2. Germline-derived CDR1 and CDR2 are SGHTA and FQGNSA. V trimming: 5 bases; J trimming: 5 bases; junction bases outside the gene matches: 4. The CDR3 is 15 amino acids. The CDR3 reads CASSASGRAHNEQFF. The CDR3 nucleotides are TGTGCCAGCAGCGCTAGCGGGAGGGCCCACAATGAGCAGTTCTTC.

The chain recombines TRBV5-1 with TRBJ1-2; 8 bases line up with TRBD1. The CDR3 has 14 residues. Germline loops: CDR1 SGHRS, CDR2 YFSETQ. The V segment lost 1 base and the J segment 6 bases; nucleotides outside the gene matches: 5. CDR3 region: CASSLSDRGDGYTF. CDR3 nucleotides: TGCGCCAGCAGCTTGTCTGACAGGGGTGATGGCTACACCTTC.

This chain joins TRBV28 and TRBJ2-1; tentatively, D is TRBD1 or TRBD2 (5 bases each). This CDR3 region has 13 residues. With 7 bases removed from V and 6 bases from J, the gap between germline ends came to 13 bases. The germline CDR1 and CDR2 sequences are MDHEN and SYDVKM. DNA of the CDR3: TGTGCCAGCACCCCCCCGAGGGGCAATGAGCAGTTCTTC. It is translated as CASTPPRGNEQFF. The whole variable domain, filled in from reference TRBV28 and TRBJ2-1, reads DVKVTQSSRYLVKRTGEKVFLECVQDMDHENMFWYRQDPGLGLRLIYFSYDVKMKEKGDIPEGYSVSREKKERFSLILESASTNQTSMYLCASTPPRGNEQFFGPGTRLTVL.

The chain is built from TRBV18 and TRBJ2-1, with 8 bases matching TRBD2. V lost 3 bases, J lost 6 bases, and 4 bases stayed unmatched. The CDR3 has 14 amino acids. The germline gives CDR1 KGHSH, CDR2 LQKENI. CDR3 loop: CASSPSGEGNEQFF. CDR3 sequence (DNA): TGTGCCAGCTCACCTAGCGGGGAGGGCAATGAGCAGTTCTTC.

The chain uses TRBV18 and TRBJ1-1; weak D call: TRBD1 (6 bases). Per the germline V gene, CDR1 is KGHSH and CDR2 is LQKENI. The CDR3 totals 13 residues. Trimming shortened V by 8 bases and J by 10 bases, and 20 bases separated the two germline ends. The CDR3 DNA is TGTGCCAGCCGGCCCGTGGGCCAGGGGTTAGCTTTCTTT. This gives the protein CASRPVGQGLAFF.

This chain uses TRBV7-2 with TRBJ2-5; D might be TRBD1 or TRBD2, each matching 5 bases. V was cut by 2 bases and J by 4 bases, with 17 bases left in between. The germline V gene has CDR1 SGHTA and CDR2 FQGNSA. The CDR3 has 16 residues. In nucleotides, the CDR3 is TGTGCCAGCAGCTTAATGGGGCAGGGTGGAGGAGAGACCCAGTACTTC. As protein: CASSLMGQGGGETQYF.

This rearrangement joins TRBV5-1 to TRBJ1-3; D unclear. Germline CDR1 and CDR2: SGHRS and YFSETQ. The V end was cut by 0 bases, the J end by 0 bases, with 4 bases between. The length of the CDR3 is 14 residues. CDR3 sequence (DNA): TGCGCCAGCAGCTTGGAACTCTCTGGAAACACCATATATTTT. It specifies CASSLELSGNTIYF.

The V and J genes are TRBV6-1 and TRBJ2-2; D may be TRBD1 (6 bases). The ends were cut back, 4 bases at V and 0 bases at J, with 9 bases in the middle. Per the germline V gene, CDR1 is MNHNS and CDR2 is SASEGT. CDR3 length: 15 amino acids. CDR3 region: CASSVRDTNTGELFF. CDR3 nucleotide sequence: TGTGCCAGCAGTGTACGGGACACGAACACCGGGGAGCTGTTTTTT.

The chain is built from TRBV28 and TRBJ2-2, with 9 bases lining up with TRBD1. The germline V gene has CDR1 MDHEN and CDR2 SYDVKM. This CDR3 has 16 residues. The V segment lost 3 bases and the J segment 3 bases; nucleotides outside the gene matches: 5. The CDR3 region has the DNA TGTGCCAGCAGTTTGGAGGACAGGGGTGACACCGGGGAGCTGTTTTTT. Translation: CASSLEDRGDTGELFF.

This clone was found once. This rearrangement joins TRBV27 to TRBJ2-7, with 12 positions matching TRBD1. This CDR3 is 17 amino acids long. CDR1 MNHEY and CDR2 SMNVEV come from the germline V gene (reference sequence). V shed 1 base, J shed 3 bases, and the junction held 7 bases outside the gene matches. CDR3 loop: CASSLWGQGANIYEQYF. The CDR3 DNA reads as TGTGCCAGCAGTTTATGGGGACAGGGGGCGAATATCTACGAGCAGTACTTC.

The V and J genes are TRBV5-4 and TRBJ1-1; 7 bases align to TRBD1. Germline values: CDR1 SGHNT, CDR2 YYREEE (reference sequence). Trimming at V came to 4 bases and at J to 4 bases, leaving 10 bases not matched to a gene. The CDR3 contains 15 residues. CDR3 bases: TGTGCCAGCAGCCCGGGGACAGCCCGATCCACTGAAGCTTTCTTT. This codes for CASSPGTARSTEAFF.

The chain employs TRBV6-1 and TRBJ2-1; D gene uncertain. V lost 6 bases and J 1 base, leaving 4 bases between the germline ends. The CDR3 loop spans 12 amino acids. CDR1 and CDR2 (germline): MNHNS, SASEGT. The CDR3 bases are TGTGCCAGCAGGGCTTCCTACAATGAGCAGTTCTTC. This gives the protein CASRASYNEQFF.

Only a few counts were recorded for this clone. The chain joins TRBV6-5 to TRBJ1-2; no clear D. Germline CDR1 MNHEY, CDR2 SVGAGI. The CDR3 is 11 residues long. V was cut by 5 bases and J by 3 bases, with 4 bases left in between. Written as DNA, the CDR3 is TGTGCCAGCAGTGGCTACTATGGCTACACCTTC. This codes for CASSGYYGYTF.

This sequence joins TRBV5-1 and TRBJ2-7; 9 bases agree with TRBD1. Germline-derived CDR1 and CDR2 are SGHRS and YFSETQ. The CDR3 extends over 16 amino acids. The V segment lost 1 base and the J segment 1 base; nucleotides outside the gene matches: 6. The DNA for the CDR3 is TGCGCCAGCAGCTTGAACGTGGGACAGGGATCCTACGAGCAGTACTTC. As protein: CASSLNVGQGSYEQYF.

This sequence joins TRBV6-1 and TRBJ1-5; TRBD1 aligns across 7 bases. The ends lost 3 bases at V and 2 bases at J; junction bases unmatched: 10. The V gene's germline CDR1 is MNHNS and CDR2 SASEGT. The CDR3 spans 17 residues. The CDR3 sequence: CASSDRGDTSGNQPQHF. The CDR3 DNA sequence: TGTGCCAGCAGTGACAGGGGGGACACTTCTGGCAATCAGCCCCAGCATTTT.

The chain's CDR3 is CATSREGQGLEQYF. The CDR3 nucleotides are TGTGCCACCAGCAGAGAGGGACAGGGGCTCGAGCAGTACTTC. The V call is TRBV15, the J call TRBJ2-7; TRBD1 agrees at 10 bases. Germline CDR1 reads LNHNV; CDR2 reads YYDKDF (reference sequence). The CDR3 covers 14 residues. V gave up 0 bases and J gave up 6 bases; unmatched junction bases: 2.

This chain links TRBV5-5 with TRBJ1-5; D perhaps matches TRBD1 (6 bases). The CDR3 is 16 residues long. Germline assignment: CDR1 SGHKS and CDR2 YYEKEE (reference sequence). V was pared by 1 base and J by 0 bases, with 11 bases between. For the CDR3, the DNA is TGTGCCAGCAGCTTGTTGGGGGCGAATAGCAATCAGCCCCAGCATTTT. This sequence encodes CASSLLGANSNQPQHF.

The chain is built from TRBV18 and TRBJ2-3; 8 positions match TRBD1. Germline CDR1 reads KGHSH; CDR2 reads LQKENI. V was pared by 3 bases and J by 1 base, with 3 bases of the junction left unmatched. This CDR3 is 15 amino acids long. In DNA form, the CDR3 reads TGTGCCAGCTCACCCGGACAGGGACGCACAGATACGCAGTATTTT. Translating it yields CASSPGQGRTDTQYF.

The J gene is TRBJ1-1, the V gene TRBV7-2; D ambiguous. Trimming took off 5 bases at V and 1 base at J, with 14 bases between the two ends. Germline CDR1 reads SGHTA; CDR2 reads FQGNSA. The CDR3 is 15 residues long. CDR3 sequence reads: CASSTSGRENTEAFF. The DNA of the CDR3 is TGTGCCAGCAGCACCAGCGGCAGAGAGAACACTGAAGCTTTCTTT.

The genes are TRBV2 and TRBJ2-4; D perhaps matches TRBD2 (6 bases). The germline V gene has CDR1 SNHLY and CDR2 FYNNEI. CDR3 length: 18 residues. Deletions cut 0 bases from V and 3 bases from J, with 18 bases between. CDR3 region: CASSEAQAAPSVKNIQYF. The CDR3, as DNA: TGTGCCAGCAGTGAAGCTCAGGCAGCTCCTAGCGTCAAAAACATTCAGTACTTC. Looking up the rest from reference TRBV2 and TRBJ2-4 gives the full variable domain: EPEVTQTPSHQVTQMGQEVILRCVPISNHLYFYWYRQILGQKVEFLVSFYNNEISEKSEIFDDQFSVERPDGSNFTLKIRSTKLEDSAMYFCASSEAQAAPSVKNIQYFGAGTRLSVL.

This rearrangement joins TRBV7-2 to TRBJ1-1; a weak D match, TRBD1 (6 bases). V was trimmed by 3 bases and J by 7 bases, leaving 12 bases between them. The CDR3 loop spans 13 amino acids. Germline V gives CDR1 SGHTA, CDR2 FQGNSA. The CDR3 coding sequence is TGTGCCAGCAGCTTTCGGGGGGCCGGTGAAGCTTTCTTT. It translates to CASSFRGAGEAFF.

This clone has a handful of counts. The rearrangement joins TRBV4-2 to TRBJ1-5; D unclear. The CDR3 has 16 amino acids. With 3 bases removed from V and 5 bases from J, the gap between germline ends came to 17 bases. Germline CDR1 LGHNA, CDR2 YNFKEQ. The CDR3 is CASSHLSLVGDQPQHF. CDR3 in DNA: TGTGCCAGCAGCCATTTGTCCCTTGTCGGCGATCAGCCCCAGCATTTT.

This clone was detected only a few times. V and J are TRBV7-9 and TRBJ2-1; D remains ambiguous. V lost 7 bases, J lost 6 bases, and 13 bases lay in between. CDR1 and CDR2 from the germline V gene are SEHNR and FQNEAQ (reference sequence). This CDR3 comprises 13 residues. The CDR3 nucleotides read TGTGCCAGCACCTCATGGACCACCAATGAGCAGTTCTTC. This gives the protein CASTSWTTNEQFF.

This clone was observed a single time. V gene TRBV27 combines with J gene TRBJ2-7; the match to TRBD1 covers 9 bases. V dropped 6 bases and J dropped 9; count of bases not matched to a gene: 15. Per germline, CDR1 MNHEY and CDR2 SMNVEV (reference sequence). CDR3 length equals 15 residues. The CDR3 reads CASRGGTGSVQRQYF. Here the CDR3 DNA reads TGTGCCAGCAGGGGCGGGACAGGGTCCGTCCAGAGGCAGTACTTC.

The chain carries TRBV19 and TRBJ2-6, with 7 bases identical to TRBD1. Trimming cost V 0 bases and J 3 bases; bases outside gene matches: 2. This CDR3 is 16 amino acids long. CDR1 is LNHDA and CDR2 is SQIVND in the germline V gene (reference sequence). The CDR3 reads CASSIEAGGGANVLTF. DNA for the CDR3: TGTGCCAGTAGTATAGAGGCAGGGGGTGGGGCCAACGTCCTGACTTTC.

The chain couples TRBV19 to TRBJ2-6; 8 bases match TRBD2. The CDR3 consists of 18 residues. V was pared by 5 bases and J by 0 bases, with 9 bases of the junction left unmatched. Germline V gene lookup returns CDR1 LNHDA and CDR2 SQIVND (reference sequence). The CDR3: CASSREGGGSSGANVLTF. CDR3 coding DNA: TGTGCCAGTAGTCGCGAAGGCGGGGGGAGCTCTGGGGCCAACGTCCTGACTTTC.

The chain joins TRBV6-1 to TRBJ2-3; TRBD2 matches 8 bases. Germline-derived CDR1 and CDR2 are MNHNS and SASEGT. This CDR3 comprises 15 residues. Losses at the gene ends were 1 base for V and 7 bases for J; bases not matched to a gene: 7. The CDR3 bases are TGTGCCAGCAGTGAAGGGAGCGGGAGCACCTATACGCAGTATTTT. This codes for CASSEGSGSTYTQYF.

The V and J genes are TRBV21-1 and TRBJ1-3; no check of the table's D call, TRBD1, against the DNA was made. TRBV21-1 is a recognized pseudogene. This CDR3 comprises 20 residues. In DNA form, the CDR3 reads TGTGCCAGCAGCCCTACCGCCGGGACAGGGGCCCCTTCATCAGGAAACACCATATATTTT. The encoded protein is CASSPTAGTGAPSSGNTIYF.

J is TRBJ2-5 and V is TRBV7-6; D gene uncertain. The CDR3 is made up of 14 amino acids. The V and J ends lost 5 bases and 4 bases respectively, with 14 bases between them. Germline V gene data show CDR1 as SGHVS and CDR2 as FNYEAQ. CDR3 region: CASSPLGWGETQYF. The CDR3 DNA sequence: TGTGCCAGCAGCCCCCTGGGTTGGGGAGAGACCCAGTACTTC.